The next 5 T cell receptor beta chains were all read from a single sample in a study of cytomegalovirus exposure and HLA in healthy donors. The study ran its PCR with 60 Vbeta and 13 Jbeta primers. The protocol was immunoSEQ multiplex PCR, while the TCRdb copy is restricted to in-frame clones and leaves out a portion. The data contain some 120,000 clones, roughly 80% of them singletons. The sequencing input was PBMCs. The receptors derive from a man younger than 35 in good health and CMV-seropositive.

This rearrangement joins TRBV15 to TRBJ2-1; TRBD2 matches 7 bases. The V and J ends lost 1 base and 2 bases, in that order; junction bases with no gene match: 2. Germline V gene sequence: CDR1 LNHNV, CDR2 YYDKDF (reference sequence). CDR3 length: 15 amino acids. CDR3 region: CATSRVSGPYNEQFF. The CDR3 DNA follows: TGTGCCACCAGCAGAGTTAGCGGGCCCTACAATGAGCAGTTCTTC.

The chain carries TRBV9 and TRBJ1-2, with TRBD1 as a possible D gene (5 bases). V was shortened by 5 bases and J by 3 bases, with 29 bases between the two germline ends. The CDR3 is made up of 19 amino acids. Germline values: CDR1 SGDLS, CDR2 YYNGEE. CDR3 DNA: TGTGCCAGCAGGGTCCGCCTTACAGGTAACCCACGCGTCGACTATGGCTACACCTTC. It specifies CASRVRLTGNPRVDYGYTF.

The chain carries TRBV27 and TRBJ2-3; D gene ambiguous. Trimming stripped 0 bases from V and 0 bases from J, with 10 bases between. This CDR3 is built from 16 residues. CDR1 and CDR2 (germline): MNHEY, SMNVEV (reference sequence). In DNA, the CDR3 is TGTGCCAGCAGTTTATCGGCCAGCGCTAGCACAGATACGCAGTATTTT. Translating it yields CASSLSASASTDTQYF.

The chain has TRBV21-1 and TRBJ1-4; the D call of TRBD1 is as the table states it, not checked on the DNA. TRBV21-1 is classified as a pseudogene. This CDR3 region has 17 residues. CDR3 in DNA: TGTGCCAGCAGCAAAAAAAATGCCGGGACAGGGGGAGGCTTGGACGATTTT. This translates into CASSKKNAGTGGGLDDF.

The CDR3 sequence: CASSLTVWGAGGYTF. The CDR3 region has the DNA TGTGCCAGCAGCTTGACAGTTTGGGGTGCGGGTGGCTACACCTTC. The genes are TRBV5-6 and TRBJ1-2; no clear D. Trimming shortened V by 1 base and J by 7 bases, and 17 bases separated the two germline ends. Germline lookup yields CDR1 SGHDT and CDR2 YYEEEE. The CDR3 consists of 15 residues. The entire variable domain, with the rest obtained from reference TRBV5-6 and TRBJ1-2, is as follows: DAGVTQSPTHLIKTRGQQVTLRCSPKSGHDTVSWYQQALGQGPQFIFQYYEEEERQRGNFPDRFSGHQFPNYSSELNVNALLLGDSALYLCASSLTVWGAGGYTFGSGTRLTVV.